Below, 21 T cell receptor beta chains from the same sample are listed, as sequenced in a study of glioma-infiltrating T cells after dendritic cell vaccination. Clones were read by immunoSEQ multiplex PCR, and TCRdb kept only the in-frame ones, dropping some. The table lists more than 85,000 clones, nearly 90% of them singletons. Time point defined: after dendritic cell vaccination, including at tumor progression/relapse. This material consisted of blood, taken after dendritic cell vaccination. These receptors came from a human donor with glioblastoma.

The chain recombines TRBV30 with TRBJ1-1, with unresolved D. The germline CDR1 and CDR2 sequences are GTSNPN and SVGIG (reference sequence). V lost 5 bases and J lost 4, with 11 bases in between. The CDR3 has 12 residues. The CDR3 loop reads CAWGPSTTEAFF. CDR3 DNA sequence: TGTGCCTGGGGTCCCTCTACCACTGAAGCTTTCTTT.

This CDR3 reads CASTGPGRASSYNEQFF. The CDR3 DNA follows: TGTGCTAGCACCGGGCCCGGGCGGGCGAGCTCCTACAATGAGCAGTTCTTC. This chain links TRBV12-5 with TRBJ2-1, with TRBD2 as a possible D gene (5 bases). The germline CDR1 and CDR2 sequences are LGHNT and FRNRAP. The CDR3 is 17 amino acids. V was pared by 9 bases and J by 0 bases, with 21 bases between.

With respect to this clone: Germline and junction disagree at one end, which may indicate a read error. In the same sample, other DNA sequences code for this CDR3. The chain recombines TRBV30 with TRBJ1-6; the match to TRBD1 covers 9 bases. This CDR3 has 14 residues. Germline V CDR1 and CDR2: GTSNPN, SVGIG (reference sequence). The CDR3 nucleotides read TGTGCCTGGAGCGCAGGGACAGGGTATTCCCCCCTCCACTTT. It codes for CAWSAGTGYSPLHF.

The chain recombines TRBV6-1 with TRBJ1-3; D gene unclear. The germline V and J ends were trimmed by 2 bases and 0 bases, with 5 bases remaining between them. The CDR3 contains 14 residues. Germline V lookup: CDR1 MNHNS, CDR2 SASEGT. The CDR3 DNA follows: TGTGCCAGCAGTGAATACATCTCTGGAAACACCATATATTTT. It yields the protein CASSEYISGNTIYF.

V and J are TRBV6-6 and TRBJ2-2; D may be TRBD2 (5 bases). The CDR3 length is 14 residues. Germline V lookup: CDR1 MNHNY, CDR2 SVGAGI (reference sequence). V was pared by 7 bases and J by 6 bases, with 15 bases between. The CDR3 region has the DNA TGTGCCAGCAAAGGAGGCCCTACCCCCGGGGAGCTGTTTTTT. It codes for CASKGGPTPGELFF.

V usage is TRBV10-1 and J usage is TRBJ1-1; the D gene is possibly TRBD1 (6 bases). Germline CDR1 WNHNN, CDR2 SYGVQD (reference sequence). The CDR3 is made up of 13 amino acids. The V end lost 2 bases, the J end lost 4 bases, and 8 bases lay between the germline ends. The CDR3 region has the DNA TGCGCCAGCAGTGAGGTACAGGGCACTGAAGCTTTCTTT. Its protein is CASSEVQGTEAFF.

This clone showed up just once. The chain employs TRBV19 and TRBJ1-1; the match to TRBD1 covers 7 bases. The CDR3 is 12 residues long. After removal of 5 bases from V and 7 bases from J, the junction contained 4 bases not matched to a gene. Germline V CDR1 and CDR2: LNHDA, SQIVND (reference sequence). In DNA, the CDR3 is TGTGCCAGTAGTGCCCGGACAGGTGAAGCTTTCTTT. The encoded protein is CASSARTGEAFF.

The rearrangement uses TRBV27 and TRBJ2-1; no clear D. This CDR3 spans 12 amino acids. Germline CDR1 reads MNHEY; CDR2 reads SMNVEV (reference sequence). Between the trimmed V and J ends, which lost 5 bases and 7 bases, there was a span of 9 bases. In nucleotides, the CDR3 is TGTGCCAGCAGTCTAGACCGTAATGAGCAGTTCTTC. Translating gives CASSLDRNEQFF.

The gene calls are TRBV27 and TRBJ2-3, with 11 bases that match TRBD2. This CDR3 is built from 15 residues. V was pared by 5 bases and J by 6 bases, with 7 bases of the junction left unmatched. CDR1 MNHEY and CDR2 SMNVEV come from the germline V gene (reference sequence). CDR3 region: CASSRGTSGSDTQYF. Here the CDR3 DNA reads TGTGCCAGCAGTCGCGGGACTAGCGGATCGGATACGCAGTATTTT.

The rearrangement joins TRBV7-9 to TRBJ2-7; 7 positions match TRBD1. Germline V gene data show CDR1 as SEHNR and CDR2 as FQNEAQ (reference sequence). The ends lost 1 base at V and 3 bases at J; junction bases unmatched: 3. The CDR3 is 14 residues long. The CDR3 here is CASSLGQGIYEQYF. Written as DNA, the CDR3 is TGTGCCAGCAGCTTAGGACAGGGTATCTACGAGCAGTACTTC.

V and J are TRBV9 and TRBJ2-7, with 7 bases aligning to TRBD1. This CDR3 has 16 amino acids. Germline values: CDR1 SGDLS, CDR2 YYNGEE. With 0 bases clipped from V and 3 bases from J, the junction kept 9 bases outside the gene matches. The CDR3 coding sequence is TGTGCCAGCAGCGTAGCCTCGACAGGGACCTACTACGAGCAGTACTTC. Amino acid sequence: CASSVASTGTYYEQYF.

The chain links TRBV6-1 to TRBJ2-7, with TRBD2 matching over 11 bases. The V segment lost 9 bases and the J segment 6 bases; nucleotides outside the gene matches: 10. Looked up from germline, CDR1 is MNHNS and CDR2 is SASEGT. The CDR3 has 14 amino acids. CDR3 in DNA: TGTGCCAGTAAACTAGCGGGAGACCTCCTCGAGCAGTACTTC. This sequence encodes CASKLAGDLLEQYF.

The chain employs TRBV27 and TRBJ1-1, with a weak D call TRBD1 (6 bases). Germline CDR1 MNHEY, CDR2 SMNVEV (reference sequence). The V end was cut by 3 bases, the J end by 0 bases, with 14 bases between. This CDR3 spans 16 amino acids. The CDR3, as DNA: TGTGCCAGCAGTTTCAGGGGAGAGTTAATGAACACTGAAGCTTTCTTT. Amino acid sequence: CASSFRGELMNTEAFF.

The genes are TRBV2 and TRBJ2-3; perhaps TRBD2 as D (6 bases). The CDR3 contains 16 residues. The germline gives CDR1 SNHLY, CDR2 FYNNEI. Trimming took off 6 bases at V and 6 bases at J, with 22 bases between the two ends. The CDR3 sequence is CASRLGGGPLTDTQYF. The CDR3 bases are TGTGCCAGCAGACTCGGGGGAGGACCCTTGACGGATACGCAGTATTTT.

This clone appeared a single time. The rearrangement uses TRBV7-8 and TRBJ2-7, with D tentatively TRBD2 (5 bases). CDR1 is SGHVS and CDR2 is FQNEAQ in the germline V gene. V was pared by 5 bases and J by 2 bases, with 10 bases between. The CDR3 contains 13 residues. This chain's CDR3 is CASSPDLTYEQYF. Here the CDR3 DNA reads TGTGCCAGCAGCCCGGACTTAACCTACGAGCAGTACTTC.

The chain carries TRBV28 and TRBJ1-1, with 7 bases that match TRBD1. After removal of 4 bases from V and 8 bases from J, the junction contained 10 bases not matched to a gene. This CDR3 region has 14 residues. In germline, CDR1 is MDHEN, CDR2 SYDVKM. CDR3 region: CASSSWGDRAEAFF. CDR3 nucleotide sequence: TGTGCCAGCAGTTCATGGGGAGACAGGGCGGAAGCTTTCTTT.

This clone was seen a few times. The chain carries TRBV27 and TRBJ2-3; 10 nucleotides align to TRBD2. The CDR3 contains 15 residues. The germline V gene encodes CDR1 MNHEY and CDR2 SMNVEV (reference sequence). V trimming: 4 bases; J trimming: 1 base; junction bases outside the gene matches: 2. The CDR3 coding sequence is TGTGCCAGCAGTTCCCTAGCGGGAGGCACAGATACGCAGTATTTT. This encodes CASSSLAGGTDTQYF.

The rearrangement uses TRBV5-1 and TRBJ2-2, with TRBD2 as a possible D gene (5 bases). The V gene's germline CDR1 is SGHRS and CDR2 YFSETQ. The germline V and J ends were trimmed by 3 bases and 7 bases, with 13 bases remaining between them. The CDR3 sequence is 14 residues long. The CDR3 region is CASSYTTAGGELFF. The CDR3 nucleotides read TGCGCCAGCAGCTACACGACCGCGGGCGGGGAGCTGTTTTTT. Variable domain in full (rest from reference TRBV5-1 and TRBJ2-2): KAGVTQTPRYLIKTRGQQVTLSCSPISGHRSVSWYQQTPGQGLQFLFEYFSETQRNKGNFPGRFSGRQFSNSRSEMNVSTLELGDSALYLCASSYTTAGGELFFGEGSRLTVL.

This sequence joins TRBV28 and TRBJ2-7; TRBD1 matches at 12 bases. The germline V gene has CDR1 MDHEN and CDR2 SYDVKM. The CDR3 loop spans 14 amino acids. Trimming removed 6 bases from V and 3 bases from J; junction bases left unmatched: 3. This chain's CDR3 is CASRGTGGGYEQYF. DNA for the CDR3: TGTGCCAGCAGGGGGACAGGGGGCGGCTACGAGCAGTACTTC.

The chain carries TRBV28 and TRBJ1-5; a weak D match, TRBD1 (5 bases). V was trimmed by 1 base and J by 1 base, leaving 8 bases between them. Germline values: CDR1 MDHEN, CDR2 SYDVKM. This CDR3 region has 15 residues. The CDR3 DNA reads TGTGCCAGCAGTTTATCCGGGGGAAGCAATCAGCCCCAGCATTTT. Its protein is CASSLSGGSNQPQHF.

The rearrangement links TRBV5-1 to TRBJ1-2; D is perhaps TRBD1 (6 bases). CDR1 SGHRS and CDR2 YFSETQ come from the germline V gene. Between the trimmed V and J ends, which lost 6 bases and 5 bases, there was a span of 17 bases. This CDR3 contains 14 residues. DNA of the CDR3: TGCGCCAGCACCGGAGCCGGGACAAATTATGGCTACACCTTC. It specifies CASTGAGTNYGYTF.